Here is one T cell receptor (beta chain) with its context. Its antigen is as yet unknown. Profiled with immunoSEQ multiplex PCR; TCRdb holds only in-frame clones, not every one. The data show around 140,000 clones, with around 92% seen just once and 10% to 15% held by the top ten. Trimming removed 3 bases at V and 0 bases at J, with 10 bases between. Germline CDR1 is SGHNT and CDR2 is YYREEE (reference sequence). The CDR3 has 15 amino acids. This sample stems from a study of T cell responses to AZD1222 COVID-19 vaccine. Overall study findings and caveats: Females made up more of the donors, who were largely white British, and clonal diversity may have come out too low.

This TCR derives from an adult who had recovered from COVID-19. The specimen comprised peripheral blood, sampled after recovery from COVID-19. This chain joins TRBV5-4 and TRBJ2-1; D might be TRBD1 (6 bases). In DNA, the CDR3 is TGTGCCAGCAGCTCAGGACAGACCTCCTACAATGAGCAGTTCTTC. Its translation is CASSSGQTSYNEQFF.